A selection of T cell receptor beta chains follows, all from one sample in a study of blood T cell repertoires in COVID-19. Sequencing used immunoSEQ multiplex PCR; TCRdb keeps in-frame clones, though not all of them. The data show around 230,000 clones, 86% seen once. The sequenced sample consisted of peripheral blood. These receptors were collected from a man in his thirties or forties who had recovered from COVID-19. Both conserved end residues are part of each CDR3. A D gene is named only where the DNA matches it firmly. The listing skips clone size in some rows; elsewhere it reads once, few, many or a size class.

size: NA; D: NA; V: TRBV5-4; J: TRBJ1-2; DNA: TGTGCCAGCAGCTTGCGGGGGATGTGCACCTTC; CDR3: CASSLRGMCTF
size: NA; D: NA; V: TRBV6-5; J: TRBJ1-5; DNA: TGTGCCAGCAGTCAATCCGGGGGCAATCAGCCCCAGCATTTT; CDR3: CASSQSGGNQPQHF
size: NA; D: TRBD2; V: TRBV6-2/TRBV6-3; J: TRBJ2-5; DNA: TGTGCCAGCAGCATCGGGACTAGCGGGACCGGACAAGAGACCCAGTACTTC; CDR3: CASSIGTSGTGQETQYF
size: NA; D: NA; V: TRBV10-3; J: TRBJ2-7; DNA: TGTGCCATCAGTCTCAGCTCCTACGAGCAGTACTTC; CDR3: CAISLSSYEQYF
size: NA; D: TRBD2; V: TRBV10-1; J: TRBJ2-3; DNA: TGCGCCTCAGGGACTAGCGACACAGATACGCAGTATTTT; CDR3: CASGTSDTDTQYF
size: NA; D: NA; V: TRBV7-9; J: TRBJ2-3; DNA: TGTGCCAGCAGGGCAGCGAACACAGATACGCAGTATTTT; CDR3: CASRAANTDTQYF
size: NA; D: NA; V: TRBV5-6; J: TRBJ2-3; DNA: TGTGCCAGCAGCTTGTGGGCTAGCGCGAACACAGATACGCAGTATTTT; CDR3: CASSLWASANTDTQYF
size: NA; D: NA; V: TRBV20-1; J: TRBJ1-6; DNA: TGCAGTGCTAGGAGGGACATCCCCAACTTT; CDR3: CSARRDIPNF
size: NA; D: TRBD1; V: TRBV7-9; J: TRBJ1-5; DNA: TGTGCCAGCAGCGCCCAGGGGACAGCTGATCAGCCCCAGCATTTT; CDR3: CASSAQGTADQPQHF
size: NA; D: NA; V: TRBV6-5; J: TRBJ1-6; DNA: TGTGCCAGCAGTAATACAGGGAGTCTTTCACCCCTCCACTTT; CDR3: CASSNTGSLSPLHF
size: NA; D: NA; V: TRBV7-2; J: TRBJ2-3; DNA: TGTGCCAGCAGCTTGATTCAGGGGTCAGGAGATACGCAGTATTTT; CDR3: CASSLIQGSGDTQYF
size: NA; D: NA; V: TRBV19; J: TRBJ2-7; DNA: TGTGCCAGTAGTAAAGGGGGACACTTCTCCTACGAGCAGTACTTC; CDR3: CASSKGGHFSYEQYF
size: NA; D: NA; V: TRBV6-5; J: TRBJ1-5; DNA: TGTGCCAGCAGCCCCATCGGGGAGGGCAATCAGCCCCAGCATTTT; CDR3: CASSPIGEGNQPQHF
size: NA; D: TRBD2; V: TRBV24-1; J: TRBJ2-3; DNA: TGTGCCACCAGTGACCCCGGACTAGAGGGCGCAGATACGCAGTATTTT; CDR3: CATSDPGLEGADTQYF
size: NA; D: NA; V: TRBV6-5; J: TRBJ2-7; DNA: TGTGCCTCACGCGTACTAGGCTACGAGCAGTACTTC; CDR3: CASRVLGYEQYF
size: NA; D: NA; V: TRBV11-2; J: TRBJ2-7; DNA: TGTGCCAGCAGCGCAGGAAACTCGGATGGCGAGCAGTACTTC; CDR3: CASSAGNSDGEQYF
size: NA; D: TRBD2; V: TRBV6-2/TRBV6-3; J: TRBJ2-7; DNA: TGTGCCAGCAGTTGGGAACTAGCGGGGGCTGGGGACGAGCAGTACTTC; CDR3: CASSWELAGAGDEQYF
size: once; D: NA; V: TRBV5-1; J: TRBJ2-1; DNA: TGCGCCAGCAGCTTGGGACTAGAGGTCCAGTTCTTC; CDR3: CASSLGLEVQFF